This T cell receptor (beta chain) comes out of a study of regulatory T cells in long-lasting Graves disease. Whole-study findings and limits: Persistent disease was associated with favored TRBV28 usage and with favored use of TRBJ1-2 and TRBJ2-5. A reduction in accuracy may have resulted from the small sample size.

Time point described: persistent/refractory GD, antithyroid drugs over 5 years with positive TRAb. From RNA extracted from PBMCs, the TCR library was made. As concerns this clonotype: Its antigen remains unidentified.

Germline assignment: CDR1 SGHNT and CDR2 YYREEE (reference sequence). This CDR3 has 14 residues. V lost 2 bases and J lost 0, with 8 bases in between. CDR3-region Arm-PCR and iRepertoire HTBI primers produced the TCR beta libraries. TCRdb passed the multiplex PCR reads through MiXCR, listing each CDR3 protein once. The sample has a few hundred thousand distinct CDR3 sequences, around 22% seen once. Source: peripheral blood mononuclear cells (PBMCs), taken when the disease was refractory, from a patient treated with antithyroid drugs. This sequence joins TRBV5-4 and TRBJ1-1; D is ambiguous. The source of this sequence is a female donor with Graves disease. CDR3 nucleotide sequence: TGTGCCAGCAGCTTCGACTTAATGAACACTGAAGCTTTCTTT. Residues: CASSFDLMNTEAFF. The variable domain in full, with the rest retrieved from reference TRBV5-4 and TRBJ1-1, is ETGVTQSPTHLIKTRGQQVTLRCSSQSGHNTVSWYQQALGQGPQFIFQYYREEENGRGNFPPRFSGLQFPNYSSELNVNALELDDSALYLCASSFDLMNTEAFFGQGTRLTVV.